The 25 T cell receptor beta chains in this list originate from one sample, sequenced in a study of T cells in Graves' hyperthyroidism and ophthalmopathy. Amplified TCR beta CDR3 regions derived from RNA transcripts. HTBI primers drove first-round RT-PCR of the TCR CDR3. TCRdb called the multiplex PCR reads again in MiXCR, with one record for every CDR3 protein. There are around 280,000 distinct CDR3 sequences in the sample; around 13% occur only once, and roughly 7.7% lies in the top ten. What was sequenced was blood. These receptors were taken from a woman aged 40-49 years with Graves' hyperthyroidism.

In this sample, this clonotype turned up many times. The chain links TRBV6-1 to TRBJ2-5, with D maybe TRBD1 (5 bases). This CDR3 has 13 amino acids. From germline, CDR1 is MNHNS and CDR2 SASEGT. Between the trimmed V and J ends, which lost 5 bases and 0 bases, there was a span of 7 bases. DNA of the CDR3: TGTGCCAGCAGTTCAGGGAACCAAGAGACCCAGTACTTC. This gives the protein CASSSGNQETQYF.

This clonotype appeared many times. CDR3 DNA: TGTGCCAGCAGCCCGGGGACAGGTCTTCAGCCCCAGCATTTT. Protein sequence: CASSPGTGLQPQHF. The chain couples TRBV5-6 to TRBJ1-5; 8 bases are a match to TRBD1. The CDR3 length is 14 residues. V trimming: 4 bases; J trimming: 6 bases; junction bases outside the gene matches: 6. Germline CDR1 is SGHDT and CDR2 is YYEEEE.

This clonotype has a count of ten or more. The chain has TRBV20-1 and TRBJ1-5, with 9 nucleotides matching TRBD1. J lost 7 bases, V lost 3 bases, and 4 bases had no gene match. Germline-derived CDR1 and CDR2 are DFQATT and SNEGSKA (reference sequence). CDR3 length equals 13 residues. CDR3 coding DNA: TGCAGTGCTAGTCATACAGGGGGCCAGCCCCAGCATTTT. Residues: CSASHTGGQPQHF.

This clonotype was counted ten times or more. This sequence joins TRBV5-1 and TRBJ1-5; 7 bases match TRBD1. CDR3 size: 15 residues. CDR1 and CDR2 (germline): SGHRS, YFSETQ. V trimming: 4 bases; J trimming: 7 bases; junction bases outside the gene matches: 11. In nucleotides, the CDR3 is TGCGCCAGCAGCCCGCTCGGGGCAGGGGGACAGCCCCAGCATTTT. This translates into CASSPLGAGGQPQHF.

This clonotype was seen a handful of times. The chain joins TRBV12-3 or TRBV12-4 to TRBJ1-3; D is unclear. V was shortened by 1 base and J by 2 bases, with 9 bases between the two germline ends. This CDR3 contains 15 residues. In DNA, the CDR3 is TGTGCCAGCAGTTTAGAGGCAAGAACTGGAAACACCATATATTTT. It yields the protein CASSLEARTGNTIYF.

Turning to this clonotype: This may be a read error, as it is one base from a much larger clone. The CDR3 sequence is CSARGAEEMNTGAFF. The DNA of the CDR3 is TGCAGTGCTAGAGGGGCAGAAGAGATGAACACTGGAGCTTTCTTT. The gene calls are TRBV20-1 and TRBJ1-1; D is uncertain. The length of the CDR3 is 15 residues. Germline-derived CDR1 and CDR2 are DFQATT and SNEGSKA (reference sequence).

This clonotype was seen ten or more times. The chain joins TRBV6-1 to TRBJ1-2; no reliable D call. V was cut by 7 bases and J by 8 bases, with 20 bases left in between. Germline V gives CDR1 MNHNS, CDR2 SASEGT. CDR3 size: 14 residues. The CDR3 bases are TGTGCCAGCACCACCCTGGTGGGGTCTGGCGGCTACACCTTC. It codes for CASTTLVGSGGYTF.

Ten or more counts support this clonotype. The chain uses TRBV28 and TRBJ2-7; D may be TRBD2 (5 bases). Germline CDR1 is MDHEN and CDR2 is SYDVKM. With 1 base removed from V and 2 bases from J, the gap between germline ends came to 15 bases. CDR3 length equals 16 residues. The CDR3 DNA is TGTGCCAGCAGTTTATTAGGGAGACACTTCCCCTACGAGCAGTACTTC. Its protein is CASSLLGRHFPYEQYF.

The V and J genes are TRBV7-6 and TRBJ2-1, with D perhaps matching TRBD2 (6 bases). Germline CDR1 and CDR2: SGHVS and FNYEAQ. The V end lost 0 bases, the J end lost 5 bases, and 11 bases lay between the germline ends. The CDR3 spans 15 residues. The CDR3 region is CASSLALGLHNEQFF. Here the CDR3 DNA reads TGTGCCAGCAGCTTAGCGTTGGGACTTCACAATGAGCAGTTCTTC.

This clonotype was seen repeatedly, ten times or more. The chain is built from TRBV28 and TRBJ2-7, with D unresolved. Germline V gene sequence: CDR1 MDHEN, CDR2 SYDVKM. V was cut by 2 bases and J by 4 bases, with 6 bases left in between. CDR3 length: 12 residues. The CDR3 here is CASSLKGYEQYF. The CDR3 DNA reads TGTGCCAGCAGTTTAAAGGGTTACGAGCAGTACTTC.

In regard to this clonotype: A read error may be the cause here, since a much bigger clone is one base away. This sequence joins TRBV12-3 or TRBV12-4 and TRBJ2-3; 9 positions agree with TRBD2. The CDR3 spans 16 residues. The CDR3 nucleotides are TGTGTCAGCAGTTTAAGGTCTAGCGGGATTTATAATACGCAGTATTTT. Its translation is CVSSLRSSGIYNTQYF.

This clonotype was recorded many times. The V call is TRBV29-1, the J call TRBJ1-2; D might be TRBD1 (6 bases). From germline, CDR1 is SQVTM and CDR2 ANQGSEA. Trimming took off 0 bases at V and 7 bases at J, with 9 bases between the two ends. This CDR3 has 12 residues. CDR3 sequence (DNA): TGCAGCGTTGAAGACAGGGGATTTGGCTACACCTTC. This sequence encodes CSVEDRGFGYTF.

There are many counts of this clonotype. This sequence joins TRBV6-1 and TRBJ2-7; 11 bases fit TRBD2. J was trimmed by 3 bases and V by 5 bases; bases with no gene match: 3. This CDR3 region has 14 residues. Germline V gene sequence: CDR1 MNHNS, CDR2 SASEGT. The CDR3 DNA reads as TGTGCCAGCAGTATCCTAGCGGGAGGCTACGAGCAGTACTTC. It translates to CASSILAGGYEQYF.

This clonotype showed up many times. The chain links TRBV4-1 to TRBJ2-3; D remains unclear. V dropped 4 bases and J dropped 5 bases, with 10 bases sitting between them. CDR1 MGHRA and CDR2 YSYEKL come from the germline V gene. The CDR3 consists of 13 residues. CDR3 sequence: CASSPRKVDTQYF. DNA of the CDR3: TGCGCCAGCAGCCCAAGAAAGGTAGATACGCAGTATTTT.

The chain has TRBV29-1 and TRBJ2-1; TRBD2 aligns across 9 bases. Germline loops: CDR1 SQVTM, CDR2 ANQGSEA. The trim removed 4 bases at V and 1 base at J, leaving 8 bases unmatched. This CDR3 is built from 16 residues. The CDR3 region is CSVARREGRSYNEQFF. As DNA, the CDR3 is TGCAGCGTTGCCCGGCGGGAGGGTCGGTCCTACAATGAGCAGTTCTTC.

This clonotype was seen ten or more times. The J gene is TRBJ1-4, the V gene TRBV25-1; 7 bases fit TRBD1. Germline V gene sequence: CDR1 MGHDK, CDR2 SYGVNS. This CDR3 comprises 14 residues. V trimming: 6 bases; J trimming: 6 bases; junction bases outside the gene matches: 7. The DNA for the CDR3 is TGTGCCAGCAGATCAGACAGGGTAGATGAAAAACTGTTTTTT. The encoded protein is CASRSDRVDEKLFF.

V usage is TRBV10-1 and J usage is TRBJ2-5; 16 positions match TRBD2. Germline assignment: CDR1 WNHNN and CDR2 SYGVQD (reference sequence). The CDR3 loop spans 17 amino acids. The trim removed 4 bases at V and 4 bases at J, leaving 6 bases unmatched. CDR3 residues: CASSGGLAGGSAETQYF. As DNA, the CDR3 is TGCGCCAGCAGTGGGGGACTAGCGGGAGGGTCCGCAGAGACCCAGTACTTC.

The V call is TRBV2, the J call TRBJ1-4; TRBD1 aligns across 7 bases. V gave up 6 bases and J gave up 10 bases; unmatched junction bases: 2. Per the germline V gene, CDR1 is SNHLY and CDR2 is FYNNEI. The CDR3 sequence is 11 residues long. CDR3 in DNA: TGTGCCAGCAGGGCAGGGGGAAAACTGTTTTTT. It codes for CASRAGGKLFF.

This clonotype has just a few counts. The chain links TRBV19 to TRBJ2-3; 9 positions agree with TRBD1. V lost 4 bases to trimming and J lost 3 bases; unmatched junction nucleotides: 11. CDR1 is LNHDA, CDR2 SQIVND, per germline (reference sequence). There are 17 residues in the CDR3. The CDR3 is CASSNAWDRVETDTQYF. In nucleotides, the CDR3 is TGTGCCAGTAGTAATGCCTGGGACAGGGTGGAGACAGATACGCAGTATTTT.

This clonotype was picked up many times. The rearrangement joins TRBV20-1 to TRBJ2-7, with TRBD2 matching 9 bases. CDR1 and CDR2 from the germline V gene are DFQATT and SNEGSKA (reference sequence). The V and J ends lost 3 bases and 5 bases, in that order; junction bases with no gene match: 5. This CDR3 comprises 13 residues. CDR3 sequence: CSASWGLANEQYF. The CDR3 region has the DNA TGCAGTGCTAGTTGGGGACTAGCTAACGAGCAGTACTTC.

This clonotype was recorded many times. V usage is TRBV5-1 and J usage is TRBJ2-7, with TRBD1 matching 8 bases. CDR1 SGHRS and CDR2 YFSETQ come from the germline V gene. Unmatched junction bases numbered 5, after V lost 3 bases and J lost 3 bases. This CDR3 has 14 residues. CDR3 region: CASSSGGRLYEQYF. CDR3 bases: TGCGCCAGCAGCTCAGGGGGCCGACTCTACGAGCAGTACTTC.

At least ten counts were recorded for this clonotype. This chain uses TRBV28 with TRBJ1-1; TRBD1 might be the D (6 bases). The V and J ends lost 3 bases and 2 bases respectively, with 16 bases between them. The CDR3 has 16 residues. The germline CDR1 and CDR2 sequences are MDHEN and SYDVKM. The CDR3 loop reads CASSLWGRGGNTEAFF. CDR3 bases: TGTGCCAGCAGTTTGTGGGGCAGGGGAGGTAACACTGAAGCTTTCTTT.

The chain links TRBV2 to TRBJ1-2, with TRBD1 matching 7 bases. The CDR3 runs to 12 residues. The germline gives CDR1 SNHLY, CDR2 FYNNEI. The ends lost 3 bases at V and 8 bases at J; junction bases unmatched: 3. Here the CDR3 DNA reads TGTGCCAGCAGTGAGAGACAGGGAGGCTACACCTTC. Residues: CASSERQGGYTF.

The sample holds many counts of this clonotype. In nucleotides, the CDR3 is TGTGCCAGCAGTTATACGGCTAGCCAGTCCGCTGAGCAGTTCTTC. Amino acids: CASSYTASQSAEQFF. J is TRBJ2-1 and V is TRBV6-1; a possible D gene is TRBD2 (5 bases). The germline V and J ends were trimmed by 5 bases and 9 bases, with 20 bases remaining between them. The CDR3 is made up of 15 amino acids. Germline values: CDR1 MNHNS, CDR2 SASEGT.

In its sample, this clonotype was seen many times. The J gene is TRBJ1-1, the V gene TRBV7-9; D call uncertain. V lost 0 bases, J lost 0 bases, and 11 bases lay in between. The CDR3 consists of 16 residues. The germline gives CDR1 SEHNR, CDR2 FQNEAQ (reference sequence). The CDR3, as DNA: TGTGCCAGCAGCTTAGCGGTCTTTCAGGTGAACACTGAAGCTTTCTTT. Its protein product is CASSLAVFQVNTEAFF.